What follows are 16 T cell receptor beta chains derived from one specimen sequenced in a study of cytomegalovirus exposure and HLA in healthy donors. Clones were sequenced by immunoSEQ multiplex PCR, and TCRdb holds only the in-frame ones, with some missing. The data show over 85,000 clones, more than 75% seen once. Source material: PBMCs. These receptors all come from a woman aged 25-40 years in good health and CMV-seropositive.

The chain recombines TRBV6-1 with TRBJ1-2; 10 nucleotides line up with TRBD1. In germline, CDR1 is MNHNS, CDR2 SASEGT. The CDR3 spans 15 residues. V shed 3 bases, J shed 8 bases, and the junction held 9 bases outside the gene matches. The CDR3 here is CASSDDRGLPRGYTF. The CDR3 DNA reads as TGTGCCAGCAGTGATGACAGGGGGCTCCCTCGCGGCTACACCTTC.

The rearrangement links TRBV10-3 to TRBJ1-1; maybe TRBD1 (5 bases). The CDR3 is 13 residues long. Germline-derived CDR1 and CDR2 are ENHRY and SYGVKD. V was cut by 6 bases and J by 3 bases, with 11 bases left in between. As DNA, the CDR3 is TGTGCCATCAGCCCGGAAGGGGACACTGAAGCTTTCTTT. It encodes CAISPEGDTEAFF.

Concerning this clone: The junction departs from germline at one end; a sequencing error may be responsible. V is TRBV27 and J is TRBJ2-3; TRBD2 is a possible D gene (5 bases). The CDR3 sequence is 16 residues long. Germline-derived CDR1 and CDR2 are MNHEY and SMNVEV (reference sequence). For the CDR3, the DNA is TGTGCCAGCAGTTTCTCGGTGGGAGTCCTCACAGATAAGCAGTATTTT. It yields the protein CASSFSVGVLTDKQYF.

This clone is a singleton in its sample. The chain joins TRBV27 to TRBJ1-1, with D possibly being TRBD1 (6 bases). The CDR3 is made up of 14 amino acids. The V end lost 3 bases, the J end lost 4 bases, and 12 bases lay between the germline ends. Germline lookup yields CDR1 MNHEY and CDR2 SMNVEV (reference sequence). The CDR3 loop is CASSFHDRPTEAFF. The CDR3, as DNA: TGTGCCAGCAGTTTCCACGACAGGCCCACTGAAGCTTTCTTT.

The chain links TRBV7-9 to TRBJ1-5; 8 bases fit TRBD1. The CDR3 has 14 amino acids. CDR1 and CDR2 from the germline V gene are SEHNR and FQNEAQ (reference sequence). The ends lost 5 bases at V and 7 bases at J; junction bases unmatched: 7. The CDR3 sequence: CASSKQGVQQPQHF. CDR3 in DNA: TGTGCCAGCAGCAAACAGGGGGTTCAGCAGCCCCAGCATTTT.

The V and J genes are TRBV7-2 and TRBJ2-6, with D tentatively TRBD1 (6 bases). The CDR3 has 17 residues. Germline CDR1 is SGHTA and CDR2 is FQGNSA. V lost 5 bases and J 0 bases, leaving 14 bases between the germline ends. CDR3: CASSVRQAVSGANVLTF. CDR3 DNA sequence: TGTGCCAGCAGCGTTAGACAGGCCGTCTCTGGGGCCAACGTCCTGACTTTC.

This rearrangement joins TRBV9 to TRBJ2-1, with TRBD2 matching 8 bases. The V segment lost 0 bases and the J segment 7 bases; nucleotides outside the gene matches: 6. This CDR3 spans 15 amino acids. Germline V CDR1 and CDR2: SGDLS, YYNGEE. Written as DNA, the CDR3 is TGTGCCAGCAGCGTAGGTAGCGGGACTTTGAATGAGCAGTTCTTC. The encoded protein is CASSVGSGTLNEQFF.

The chain recombines TRBV13 with TRBJ2-3; 15 positions agree with TRBD2. The CDR3 sequence is 19 residues long. The V gene end was trimmed by 5 bases and the J gene end by 2 bases; junction bases not matched to a gene: 11. Germline values: CDR1 PRHDT, CDR2 FYEKMQ (reference sequence). The CDR3 reads CASSQRTSGRALHTDTQYF. CDR3 coding DNA: TGTGCCAGCAGCCAGCGGACTAGCGGGAGGGCCCTGCACACAGATACGCAGTATTTT.

This clone was counted a single time. The rearrangement joins TRBV7-9 to TRBJ2-5, with D tentatively TRBD2 (5 bases). Trimming shortened V by 10 bases and J by 2 bases, and 14 bases separated the two germline ends. Germline V gene data show CDR1 as SEHNR and CDR2 as FQNEAQ (reference sequence). CDR3 length: 13 residues. The CDR3 spells CATRSSAQETQYF. DNA for the CDR3: TGTGCCACCCGGAGTAGCGCGCAAGAGACCCAGTACTTC.

The chain carries TRBV5-1 and TRBJ2-3; D remains ambiguous. This CDR3 contains 15 residues. V was pared by 0 bases and J by 5 bases, with 13 bases between. In germline, CDR1 is SGHRS, CDR2 YFSETQ. The CDR3 sequence is CASSLADILGDTQYF. The CDR3 coding sequence is TGCGCCAGCAGCTTGGCCGACATCCTTGGAGATACGCAGTATTTT.

This rearrangement joins TRBV7-6 to TRBJ2-3, with TRBD1 identical over 11 bases. Germline trimming cut 1 base from V and 3 bases from J; bases unmatched to any gene: 3. The CDR3 covers 16 residues. CDR1 is SGHVS and CDR2 is FNYEAQ in the germline V gene. CDR3 bases: TGTGCCAGCAGCTTAGGGACAGGGGGCGGGACAGATACGCAGTATTTT. It translates to CASSLGTGGGTDTQYF.

In nucleotides, the CDR3 is TGTGCCAGCAGCGCAGACGGCAGGGTAGTATCAGATACGCAGTATTTT. This codes for CASSADGRVVSDTQYF. The rearrangement links TRBV11-1 to TRBJ2-3; the D gene is possibly TRBD1 (5 bases). CDR3 length: 16 residues. V lost 5 bases to trimming and J lost 4 bases, with 19 bases between them. Germline CDR1 SGHAT, CDR2 FQDESV (reference sequence). The whole variable domain, filled in from reference TRBV11-1 and TRBJ2-3, reads EAEVAQSPRYKITEKSQAVAFWCDPISGHATLYWYRQILGQGPELLVQFQDESVVDDSQLPKDRFSAERLKGVDSTLKIQPAELGDSAMYLCASSADGRVVSDTQYFGPGTRLTVL.

V gene TRBV27 combines with J gene TRBJ1-2; 7 bases are a match to TRBD1. The V segment lost 7 bases and the J segment 4 bases; nucleotides outside the gene matches: 9. CDR3 size: 14 residues. Germline-derived CDR1 and CDR2 are MNHEY and SMNVEV (reference sequence). DNA of the CDR3: TGTGCCAGCAACCCGACGGGACAGCTCTATGGCTACACCTTC. This codes for CASNPTGQLYGYTF.

The chain couples TRBV6-5 to TRBJ1-2; 9 bases are a match to TRBD1. The CDR3 is 13 amino acids. Germline V lookup: CDR1 MNHEY, CDR2 SVGAGI. J gave up 8 bases and V 5 bases, and 6 bases lay outside the gene matches. CDR3 residues: CASSRTGGDGYTF. The DNA for the CDR3 is TGTGCCAGCAGTCGAACAGGGGGCGACGGCTACACCTTC.

This clone was seen a handful of times. This chain joins TRBV11-1 and TRBJ2-5; D is perhaps TRBD1 (6 bases). V was shortened by 5 bases and J by 3 bases, with 10 bases between the two germline ends. CDR3 length: 13 amino acids. The V gene's germline CDR1 is SGHAT and CDR2 FQDESV (reference sequence). The CDR3 nucleotides read TGTGCCAGCAGCCAGGGGACAAAAGAGACCCAGTACTTC. It translates to CASSQGTKETQYF.

The chain has TRBV2 and TRBJ1-1; tentatively, D is TRBD1 (6 bases). The CDR3 runs 15 residues. Trimming took off 5 bases at V and 0 bases at J, with 13 bases between the two ends. Germline V gives CDR1 SNHLY, CDR2 FYNNEI. In DNA, the CDR3 is TGTGCCAGCAGTTACCGCAGGGGACTGAACACTGAAGCTTTCTTT. Protein: CASSYRRGLNTEAFF.